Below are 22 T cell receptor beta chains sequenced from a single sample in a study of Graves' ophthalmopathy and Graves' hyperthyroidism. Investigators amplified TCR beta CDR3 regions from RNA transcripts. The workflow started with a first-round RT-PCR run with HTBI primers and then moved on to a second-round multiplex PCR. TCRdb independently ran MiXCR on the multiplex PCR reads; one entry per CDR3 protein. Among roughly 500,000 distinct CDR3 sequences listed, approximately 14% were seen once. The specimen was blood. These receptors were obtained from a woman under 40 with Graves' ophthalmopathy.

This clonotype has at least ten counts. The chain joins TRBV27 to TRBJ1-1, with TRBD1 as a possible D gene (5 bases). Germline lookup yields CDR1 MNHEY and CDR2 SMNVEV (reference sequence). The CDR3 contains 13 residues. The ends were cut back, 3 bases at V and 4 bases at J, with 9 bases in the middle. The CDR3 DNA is TGTGCCAGCAGTTTCGGGGGGACCACTGAAGCTTTCTTT. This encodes CASSFGGTTEAFF.

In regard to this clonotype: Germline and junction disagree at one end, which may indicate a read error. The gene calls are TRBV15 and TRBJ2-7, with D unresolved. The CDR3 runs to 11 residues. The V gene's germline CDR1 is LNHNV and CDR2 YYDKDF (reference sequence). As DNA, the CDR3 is TGTGCCACCAGCAACCGGTACGAGCTGTACTTC. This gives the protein CATSNRYELYF.

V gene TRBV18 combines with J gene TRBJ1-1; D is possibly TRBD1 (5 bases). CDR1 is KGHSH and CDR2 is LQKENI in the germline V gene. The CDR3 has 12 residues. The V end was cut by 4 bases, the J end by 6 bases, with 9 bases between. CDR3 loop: CASSLQESEAFF. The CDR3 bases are TGTGCCAGCTCACTACAGGAGTCTGAAGCTTTCTTT.

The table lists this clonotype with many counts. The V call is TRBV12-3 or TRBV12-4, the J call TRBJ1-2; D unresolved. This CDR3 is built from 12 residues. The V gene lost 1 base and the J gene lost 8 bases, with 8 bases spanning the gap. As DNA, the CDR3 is TGTGCCAGCAGTTTAGAACAGCGGGGCTACACCTTC. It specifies CASSLEQRGYTF.

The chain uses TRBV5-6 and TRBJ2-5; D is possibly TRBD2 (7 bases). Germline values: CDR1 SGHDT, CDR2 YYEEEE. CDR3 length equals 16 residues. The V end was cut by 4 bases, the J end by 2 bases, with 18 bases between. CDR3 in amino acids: CASSQEGGPVQETQYF. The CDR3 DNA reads TGTGCCAGCAGCCAGGAGGGGGGGCCGGTGCAAGAGACCCAGTACTTC.

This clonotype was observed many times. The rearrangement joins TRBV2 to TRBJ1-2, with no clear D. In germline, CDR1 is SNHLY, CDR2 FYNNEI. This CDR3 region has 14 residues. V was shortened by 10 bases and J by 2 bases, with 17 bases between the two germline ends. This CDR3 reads CANSKGSSNYGYTF. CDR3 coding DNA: TGTGCCAACTCGAAGGGATCTTCAAACTATGGCTACACCTTC. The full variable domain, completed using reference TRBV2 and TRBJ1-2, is EPEVTQTPSHQVTQMGQEVILRCVPISNHLYFYWYRQILGQKVEFLVSFYNNEISEKSEIFDDQFSVERPDGSNFTLKIRSTKLEDSAMYFCANSKGSSNYGYTFGSGTRLTVV.

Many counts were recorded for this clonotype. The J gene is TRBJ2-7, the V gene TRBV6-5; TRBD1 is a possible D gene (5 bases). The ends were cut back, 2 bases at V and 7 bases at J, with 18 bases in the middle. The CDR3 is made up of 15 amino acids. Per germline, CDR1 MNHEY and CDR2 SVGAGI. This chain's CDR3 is CASSYRVQGSGEQYF. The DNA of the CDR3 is TGTGCCAGCAGTTACCGTGTCCAGGGTTCTGGAGAGCAGTACTTC.

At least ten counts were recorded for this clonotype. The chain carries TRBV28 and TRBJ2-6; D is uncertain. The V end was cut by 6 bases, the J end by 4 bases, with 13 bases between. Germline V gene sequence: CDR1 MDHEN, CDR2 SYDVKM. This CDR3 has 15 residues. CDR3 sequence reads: CASRSPLAGANVLTF. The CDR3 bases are TGTGCCAGCAGATCCCCTTTGGCGGGGGCCAACGTCCTGACTTTC.

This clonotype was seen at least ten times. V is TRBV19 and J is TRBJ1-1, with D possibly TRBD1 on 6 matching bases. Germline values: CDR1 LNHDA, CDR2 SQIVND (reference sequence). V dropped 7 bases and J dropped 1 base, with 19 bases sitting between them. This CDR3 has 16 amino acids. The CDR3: CASNFWGAGRNTEAFF. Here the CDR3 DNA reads TGTGCCAGTAATTTCTGGGGGGCAGGGCGGAACACTGAAGCTTTCTTT.

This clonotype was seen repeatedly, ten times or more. The CDR3 sequence is CASRDAGQYQETQYF. The CDR3, as DNA: TGCGCCAGCCGCGATGCAGGACAGTACCAAGAGACCCAGTACTTC. The V call is TRBV5-1, the J call TRBJ2-5; D is perhaps TRBD1 (6 bases). This CDR3 is 15 amino acids long. Germline-derived CDR1 and CDR2 are SGHRS and YFSETQ. V lost 7 bases and J lost 0, with 16 bases in between.

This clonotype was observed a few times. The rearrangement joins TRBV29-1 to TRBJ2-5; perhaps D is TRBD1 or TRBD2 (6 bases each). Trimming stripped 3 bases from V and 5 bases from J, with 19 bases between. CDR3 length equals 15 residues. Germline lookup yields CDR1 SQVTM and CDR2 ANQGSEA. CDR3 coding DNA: TGCAGCGTTGACCCTGGACGGGGGCGGTCGGAGACCCAGTACTTC. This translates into CSVDPGRGRSETQYF.

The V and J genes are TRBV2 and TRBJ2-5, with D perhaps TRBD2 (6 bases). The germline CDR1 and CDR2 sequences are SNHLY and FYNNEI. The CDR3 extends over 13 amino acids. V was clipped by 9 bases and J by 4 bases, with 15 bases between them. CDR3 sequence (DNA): TGTGCCAGTGGCGTCGGGAGAGGAGAGACCCAGTACTTC. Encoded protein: CASGVGRGETQYF.

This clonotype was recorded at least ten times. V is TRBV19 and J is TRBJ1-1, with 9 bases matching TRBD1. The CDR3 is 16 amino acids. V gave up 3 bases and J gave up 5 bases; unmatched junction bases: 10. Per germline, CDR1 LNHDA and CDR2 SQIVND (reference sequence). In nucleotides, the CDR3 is TGTGCCAGTAGTATCTATGGGACAGGGTATTGGACTGAAGCTTTCTTT. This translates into CASSIYGTGYWTEAFF.

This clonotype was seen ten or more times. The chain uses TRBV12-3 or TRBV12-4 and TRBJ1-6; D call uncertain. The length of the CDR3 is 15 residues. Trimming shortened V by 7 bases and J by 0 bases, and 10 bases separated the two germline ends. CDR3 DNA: TGTGCCAGCACCTCGCGGGGCTCCTATAATTCACCCCTCCACTTT. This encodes CASTSRGSYNSPLHF.

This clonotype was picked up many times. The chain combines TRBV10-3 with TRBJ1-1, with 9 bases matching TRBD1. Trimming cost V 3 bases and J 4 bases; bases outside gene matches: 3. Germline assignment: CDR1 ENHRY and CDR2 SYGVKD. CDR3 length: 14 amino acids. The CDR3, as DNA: TGTGCCATCAGTGACCACAGGGGGCGCACTGAAGCTTTCTTT. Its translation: CAISDHRGRTEAFF.

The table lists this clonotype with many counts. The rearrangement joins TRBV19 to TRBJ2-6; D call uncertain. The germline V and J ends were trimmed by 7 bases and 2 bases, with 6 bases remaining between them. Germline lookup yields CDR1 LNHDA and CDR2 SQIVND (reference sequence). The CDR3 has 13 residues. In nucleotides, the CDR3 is TGTGCCAGTAAGGTAACTGGGGCCAACGTCCTGACTTTC. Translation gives CASKVTGANVLTF.

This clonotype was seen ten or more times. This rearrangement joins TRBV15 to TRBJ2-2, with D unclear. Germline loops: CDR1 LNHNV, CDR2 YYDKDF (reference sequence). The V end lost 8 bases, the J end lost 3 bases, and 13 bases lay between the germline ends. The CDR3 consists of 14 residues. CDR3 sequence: CATHMGGYTGELFF. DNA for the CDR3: TGTGCCACCCATATGGGTGGGTACACCGGGGAGCTGTTTTTT.

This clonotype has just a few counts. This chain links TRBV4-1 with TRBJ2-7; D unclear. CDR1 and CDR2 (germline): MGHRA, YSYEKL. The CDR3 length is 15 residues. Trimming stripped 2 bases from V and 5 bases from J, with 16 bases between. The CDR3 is CASSQPTKGRHEQYF. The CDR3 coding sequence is TGCGCCAGCAGCCAACCTACTAAAGGGCGGCACGAGCAGTACTTC.

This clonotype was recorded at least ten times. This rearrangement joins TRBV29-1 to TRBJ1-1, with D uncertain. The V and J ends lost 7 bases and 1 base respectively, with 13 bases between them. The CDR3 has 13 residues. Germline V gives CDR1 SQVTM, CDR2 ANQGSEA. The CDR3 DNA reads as TGCAGCGCCCCCCTTTTGGGGAACACTGAAGCTTTCTTT. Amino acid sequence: CSAPLLGNTEAFF.

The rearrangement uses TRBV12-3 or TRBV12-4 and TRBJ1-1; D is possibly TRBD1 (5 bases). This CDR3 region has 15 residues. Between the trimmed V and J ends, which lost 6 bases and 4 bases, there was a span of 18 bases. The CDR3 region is CASSLYVVQGTEAFF. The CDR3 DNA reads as TGTGCCAGCAGCCTATACGTGGTGCAGGGCACTGAAGCTTTCTTT.

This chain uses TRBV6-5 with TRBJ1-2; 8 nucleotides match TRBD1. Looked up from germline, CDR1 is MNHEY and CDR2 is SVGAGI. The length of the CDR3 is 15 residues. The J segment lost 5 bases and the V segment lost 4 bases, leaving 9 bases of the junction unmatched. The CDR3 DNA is TGTGCCAGCAGTTCCCCTGGACAGGGCGGGTATGGCTACACCTTC. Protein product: CASSSPGQGGYGYTF.

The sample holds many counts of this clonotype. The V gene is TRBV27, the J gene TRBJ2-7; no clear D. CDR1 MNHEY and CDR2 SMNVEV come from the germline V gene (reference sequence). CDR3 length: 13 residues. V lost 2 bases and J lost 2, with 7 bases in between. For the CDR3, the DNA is TGTGCCAGCAGTTTACACGGAACCTACGAGCAGTACTTC. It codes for CASSLHGTYEQYF.